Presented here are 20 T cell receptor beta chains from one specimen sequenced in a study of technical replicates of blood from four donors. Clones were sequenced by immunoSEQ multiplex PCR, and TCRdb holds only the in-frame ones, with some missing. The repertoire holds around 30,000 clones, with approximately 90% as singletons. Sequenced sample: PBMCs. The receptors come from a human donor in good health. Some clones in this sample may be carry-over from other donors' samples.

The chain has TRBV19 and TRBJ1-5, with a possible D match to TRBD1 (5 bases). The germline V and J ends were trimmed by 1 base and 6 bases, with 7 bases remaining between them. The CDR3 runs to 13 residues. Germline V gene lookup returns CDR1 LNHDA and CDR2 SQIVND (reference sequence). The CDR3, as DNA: TGTGCCAGTAGTATAGGGGGCAGTCAGCCCCAGCATTTT. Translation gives CASSIGGSQPQHF.

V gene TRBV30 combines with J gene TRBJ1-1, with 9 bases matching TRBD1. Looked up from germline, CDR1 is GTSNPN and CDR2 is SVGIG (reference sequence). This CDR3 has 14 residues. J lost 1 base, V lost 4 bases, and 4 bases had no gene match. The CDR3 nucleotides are TGTGCCTGGACCACGGGACAGGGGAACACTGAAGCTTTCTTT. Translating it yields CAWTTGQGNTEAFF.

The DNA of the CDR3 is TGTGCCAGCAGCAACCACGGCAGGGAAGCCAAAAACATTCAGTACTTC. This encodes CASSNHGREAKNIQYF. This chain connects TRBV7-9 to TRBJ2-4; D may be TRBD1 (5 bases). Germline V gene data show CDR1 as SEHNR and CDR2 as FQNEAQ (reference sequence). The CDR3 has 16 amino acids. Deletions cut 5 bases from V and 0 bases from J, with 14 bases between. Full variable domain (remainder filled in from reference TRBV7-9 and TRBJ2-4): DTGVSQNPRHKITKRGQNVTFRCDPISEHNRLYWYRQTLGQGPEFLTYFQNEAQLEKSRLLSDRFSAERPKGSFSTLEIQRTEQGDSAMYLCASSNHGREAKNIQYFGAGTRLSVL.

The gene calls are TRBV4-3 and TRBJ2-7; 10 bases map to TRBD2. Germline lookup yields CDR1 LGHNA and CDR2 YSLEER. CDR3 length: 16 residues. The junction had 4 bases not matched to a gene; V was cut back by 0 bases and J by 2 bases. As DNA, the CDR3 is TGCGCCAGCAGCCAAGAAACTAGCGGGGCTACCTACGAGCAGTACTTC. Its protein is CASSQETSGATYEQYF.

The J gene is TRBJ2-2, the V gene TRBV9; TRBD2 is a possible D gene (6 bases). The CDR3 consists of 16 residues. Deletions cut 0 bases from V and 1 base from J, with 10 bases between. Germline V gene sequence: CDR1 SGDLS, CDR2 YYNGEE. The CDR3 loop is CASSVDIAVNTGELFF. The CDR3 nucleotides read TGTGCCAGCAGCGTAGATATAGCGGTGAACACCGGGGAGCTGTTTTTT.

The CDR3 DNA is TGCGCCAGCAGCGTGACTAGCGTTCCTAACATTCAGTACTTC. Its protein product is CASSVTSVPNIQYF. The chain is built from TRBV5-1 and TRBJ2-4; 8 bases line up with TRBD2. CDR3 size: 14 residues. Germline V gives CDR1 SGHRS, CDR2 YFSETQ. Germline trimming cut 4 bases from V and 7 bases from J; bases unmatched to any gene: 7.

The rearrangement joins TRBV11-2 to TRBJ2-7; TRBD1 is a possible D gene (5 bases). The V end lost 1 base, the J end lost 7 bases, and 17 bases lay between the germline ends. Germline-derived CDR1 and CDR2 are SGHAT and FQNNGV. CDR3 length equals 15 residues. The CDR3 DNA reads TGTGCCAGCAGCTTAGGATTGGACATTGGTATTGAGCAGTACTTC. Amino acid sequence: CASSLGLDIGIEQYF.

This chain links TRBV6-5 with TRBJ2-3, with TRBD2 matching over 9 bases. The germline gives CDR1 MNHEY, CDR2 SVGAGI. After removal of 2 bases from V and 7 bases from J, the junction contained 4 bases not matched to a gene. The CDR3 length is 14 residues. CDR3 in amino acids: CASSYVRGGYTQYF. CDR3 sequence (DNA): TGTGCCAGCAGTTACGTGCGGGGGGGGTATACGCAGTATTTT.

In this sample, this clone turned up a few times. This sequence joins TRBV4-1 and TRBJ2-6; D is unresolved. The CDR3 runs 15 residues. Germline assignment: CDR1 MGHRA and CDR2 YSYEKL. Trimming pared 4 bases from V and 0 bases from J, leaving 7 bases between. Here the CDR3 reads CASSPYDSGANVLTF. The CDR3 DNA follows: TGCGCCAGCAGCCCCTACGACTCTGGGGCCAACGTCCTGACTTTC.

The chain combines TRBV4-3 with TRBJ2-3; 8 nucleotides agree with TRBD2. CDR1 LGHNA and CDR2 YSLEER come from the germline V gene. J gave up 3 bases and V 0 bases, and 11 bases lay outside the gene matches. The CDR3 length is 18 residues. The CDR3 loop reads CASSQEFSGRAGTDTQYF. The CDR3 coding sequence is TGCGCCAGCAGCCAAGAATTCTCCGGGAGGGCCGGGACAGATACGCAGTATTTT.

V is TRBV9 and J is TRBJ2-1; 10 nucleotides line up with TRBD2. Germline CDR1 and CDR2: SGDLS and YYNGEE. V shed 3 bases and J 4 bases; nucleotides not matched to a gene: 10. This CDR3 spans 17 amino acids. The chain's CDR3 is CASSERELAGEYNEQFF. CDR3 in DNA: TGTGCCAGCAGCGAGAGGGAGCTAGCGGGAGAATACAATGAGCAGTTCTTC.

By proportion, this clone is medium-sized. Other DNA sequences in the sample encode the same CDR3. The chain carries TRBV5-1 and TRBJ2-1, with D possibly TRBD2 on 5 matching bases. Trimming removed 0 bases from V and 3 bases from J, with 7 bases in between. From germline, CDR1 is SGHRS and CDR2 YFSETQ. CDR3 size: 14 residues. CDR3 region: CASSLGGGYNEQFF. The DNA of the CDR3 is TGCGCCAGCAGCTTGGGTGGAGGCTACAATGAGCAGTTCTTC.

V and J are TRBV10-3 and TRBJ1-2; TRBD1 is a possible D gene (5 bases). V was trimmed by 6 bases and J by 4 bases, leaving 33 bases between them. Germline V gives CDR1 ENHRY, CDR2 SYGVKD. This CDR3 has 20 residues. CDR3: CAISDGKGGFGQKNFYGYTF. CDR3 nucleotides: TGTGCCATCAGCGATGGGAAGGGAGGCTTTGGACAAAAGAATTTCTATGGCTACACCTTC.

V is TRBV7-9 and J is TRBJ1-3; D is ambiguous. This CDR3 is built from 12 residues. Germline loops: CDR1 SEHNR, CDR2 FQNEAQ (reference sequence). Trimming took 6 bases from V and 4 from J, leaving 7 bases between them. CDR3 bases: TGTGCCAGCAGGCTACAGGGAAACACCATATATTTT. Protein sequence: CASRLQGNTIYF. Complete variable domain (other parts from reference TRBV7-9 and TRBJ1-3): DTGVSQNPRHKITKRGQNVTFRCDPISEHNRLYWYRQTLGQGPEFLTYFQNEAQLEKSRLLSDRFSAERPKGSFSTLEIQRTEQGDSAMYLCASRLQGNTIYFGEGSWLTVV.

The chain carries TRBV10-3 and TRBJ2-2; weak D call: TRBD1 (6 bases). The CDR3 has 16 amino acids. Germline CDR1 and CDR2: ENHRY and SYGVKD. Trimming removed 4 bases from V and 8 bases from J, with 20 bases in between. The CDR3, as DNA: TGTGCCATCAGTGGGGGCCGGGCCAGGGGCGGAGGGGAGCTGTTTTTT. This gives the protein CAISGGRARGGGELFF.

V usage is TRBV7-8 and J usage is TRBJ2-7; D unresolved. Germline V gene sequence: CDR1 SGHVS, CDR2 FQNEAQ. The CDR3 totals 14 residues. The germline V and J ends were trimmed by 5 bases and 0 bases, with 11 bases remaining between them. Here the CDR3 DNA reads TGTGCCAGCAGCCCCCCCCCGAGCTCCTACGAGCAGTACTTC. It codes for CASSPPPSSYEQYF.

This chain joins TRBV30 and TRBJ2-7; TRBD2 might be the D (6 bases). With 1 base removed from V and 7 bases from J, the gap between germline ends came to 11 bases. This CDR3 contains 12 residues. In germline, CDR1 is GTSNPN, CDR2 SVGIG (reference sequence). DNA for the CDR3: TGTGCCTGGAGTGACAGCCGGGGGGAGCAGTACTTC. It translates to CAWSDSRGEQYF.

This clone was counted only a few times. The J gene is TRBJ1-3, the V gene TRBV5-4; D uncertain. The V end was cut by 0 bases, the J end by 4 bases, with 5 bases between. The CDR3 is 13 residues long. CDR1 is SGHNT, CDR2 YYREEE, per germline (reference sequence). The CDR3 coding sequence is TGTGCCAGCAGCTTGGCCGGGGGAAACACCATATATTTT. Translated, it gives CASSLAGGNTIYF.

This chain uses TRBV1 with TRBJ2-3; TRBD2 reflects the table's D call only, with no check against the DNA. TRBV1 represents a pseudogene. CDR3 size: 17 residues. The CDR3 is CTSSQETHSGGTDTQYF. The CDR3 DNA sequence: TGCACCAGCAGCCAGGAGACCCATAGCGGGGGCACAGATACGCAGTATTTT.

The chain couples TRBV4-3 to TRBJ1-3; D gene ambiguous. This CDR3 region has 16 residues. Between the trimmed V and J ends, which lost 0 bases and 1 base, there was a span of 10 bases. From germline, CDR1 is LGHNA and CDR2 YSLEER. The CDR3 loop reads CASSQEWTGSGNTIYF. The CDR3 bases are TGCGCCAGCAGCCAAGAATGGACGGGGTCTGGAAACACCATATATTTT.